This T cell receptor (beta chain) was documented in a study of blood T cell repertoires in COVID-19. Study at large: Researchers got acute and convalescent COVID-19 samples from the United States, Italy and Spain. The analysed material was cDNA or gDNA that came from T cells, B-cell-depleted T cells, or PBMCs.

As handled by the study authors: Counts of nucleated cells, estimated from reference gene primer amplification, were obtained. Measured with immunoSEQ multiplex PCR; TCRdb has only the in-frame clones, and not every one. The DNA was the basis for D and trimming; V, J and clone size are from that table. Here the sample spans approximately 190,000 clones, approximately 85% being singletons. The CDR3 has 17 residues. J was trimmed by 0 bases and V by 6 bases; bases with no gene match: 13. Germline V lookup: CDR1 MNHEY, CDR2 SMNVEV (reference sequence). This clone was detected only a few times. This rearrangement joins TRBV27 to TRBJ1-2; 7 nucleotides line up with TRBD1. The receptor was derived from a woman aged 70-85 years with active or convalescent COVID-19. Input material: peripheral blood. CDR3 region: CASSPLSGGQANYGYTF. The DNA of the CDR3 is TGTGCCAGCAGCCCCCTCTCAGGGGGACAAGCTAACTATGGCTACACCTTC.